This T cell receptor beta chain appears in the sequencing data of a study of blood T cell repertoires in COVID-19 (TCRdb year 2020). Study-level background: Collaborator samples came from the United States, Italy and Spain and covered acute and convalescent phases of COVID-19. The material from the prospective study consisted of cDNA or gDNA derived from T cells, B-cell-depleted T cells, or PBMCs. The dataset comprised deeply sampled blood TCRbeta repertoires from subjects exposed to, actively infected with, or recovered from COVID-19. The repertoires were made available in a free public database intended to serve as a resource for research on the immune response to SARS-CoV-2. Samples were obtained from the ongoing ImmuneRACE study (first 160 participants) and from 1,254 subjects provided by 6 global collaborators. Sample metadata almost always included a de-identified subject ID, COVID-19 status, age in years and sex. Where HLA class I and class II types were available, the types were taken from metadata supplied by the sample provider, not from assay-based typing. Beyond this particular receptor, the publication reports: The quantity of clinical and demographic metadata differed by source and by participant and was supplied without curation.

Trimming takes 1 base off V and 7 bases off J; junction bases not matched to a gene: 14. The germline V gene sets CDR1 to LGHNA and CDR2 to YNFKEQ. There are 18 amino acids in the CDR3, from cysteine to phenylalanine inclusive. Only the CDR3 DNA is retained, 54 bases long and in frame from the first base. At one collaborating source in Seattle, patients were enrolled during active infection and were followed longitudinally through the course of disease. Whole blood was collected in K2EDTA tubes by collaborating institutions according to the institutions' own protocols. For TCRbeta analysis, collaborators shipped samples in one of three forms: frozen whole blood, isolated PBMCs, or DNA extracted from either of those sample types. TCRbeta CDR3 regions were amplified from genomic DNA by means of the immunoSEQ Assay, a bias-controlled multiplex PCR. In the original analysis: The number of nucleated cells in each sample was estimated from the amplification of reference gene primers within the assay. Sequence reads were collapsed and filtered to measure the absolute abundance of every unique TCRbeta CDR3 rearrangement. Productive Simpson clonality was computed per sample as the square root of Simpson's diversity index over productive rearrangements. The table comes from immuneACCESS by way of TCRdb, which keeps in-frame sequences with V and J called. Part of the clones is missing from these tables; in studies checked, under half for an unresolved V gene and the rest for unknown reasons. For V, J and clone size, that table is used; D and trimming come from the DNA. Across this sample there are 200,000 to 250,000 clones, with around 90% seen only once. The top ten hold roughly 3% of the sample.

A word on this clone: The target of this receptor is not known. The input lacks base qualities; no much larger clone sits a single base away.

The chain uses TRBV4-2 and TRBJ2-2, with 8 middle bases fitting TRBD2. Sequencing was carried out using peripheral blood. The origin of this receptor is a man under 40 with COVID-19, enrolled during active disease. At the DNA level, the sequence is TGTGCCAGCAGCCAAGGATACGCCGGGGGGGCCGAAGGCGGGGAGCTGTTTTTT. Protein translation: CASSQGYAGGAEGGELFF.